These 15 T cell receptor beta chains were all obtained from the same sample, sequenced in a study of cytomegalovirus exposure and HLA in healthy donors. The PCR ran on 60 Vbeta and 13 Jbeta primers. The table came from immunoSEQ multiplex PCR; TCRdb's copy has only in-frame clones and leaves some out. The sample yields 85,000 to 100,000 clones, about 63% seen once. The sequencing input was PBMCs. These receptors all come from a woman in her 30s in good health and CMV-seronegative.

This clone came up a few times. The rearrangement uses TRBV4-1 and TRBJ2-3; 9 bases line up with TRBD2. The CDR3 totals 15 residues. Germline V gives CDR1 MGHRA, CDR2 YSYEKL. Losses at the gene ends were 2 bases for V and 0 bases for J; bases not matched to a gene: 0. CDR3 in amino acids: CASSQLAGSTDTQYF. The CDR3 bases are TGCGCCAGCAGCCAACTAGCGGGAAGCACAGATACGCAGTATTTT.

The V and J genes are TRBV28 and TRBJ2-7; 9 bases are a match to TRBD2. The J segment lost 5 bases and the V segment lost 1 base, leaving 6 bases of the junction unmatched. The CDR3 runs to 15 residues. Germline V gene sequence: CDR1 MDHEN, CDR2 SYDVKM. CDR3 nucleotide sequence: TGTGCCAGCAGTTTATTGACGGCTAGCGGGAACGAGCAGTACTTC. Amino acid sequence: CASSLLTASGNEQYF.

This chain's CDR3 is CASSSRTGDTEAFF. The CDR3 nucleotides are TGTGCCAGCAGTTCCAGAACAGGGGACACTGAAGCTTTCTTT. This chain connects TRBV27 to TRBJ1-1; 7 bases map to TRBD1. This CDR3 is 14 amino acids long. Germline-derived CDR1 and CDR2 are MNHEY and SMNVEV (reference sequence). Trimming removed 4 bases from V and 3 bases from J; junction bases left unmatched: 5.

The chain has TRBV27 and TRBJ2-5; 7 nucleotides agree with TRBD2. The germline V gene has CDR1 MNHEY and CDR2 SMNVEV (reference sequence). The CDR3 length is 13 residues. After removal of 6 bases from V and 7 bases from J, the junction contained 8 bases not matched to a gene. The CDR3 here is CASRPRGVRTQYF. CDR3 coding DNA: TGTGCCAGCAGACCCCGGGGGGTCAGGACCCAGTACTTC.

This clone was observed a handful of times. The V and J genes are TRBV4-2 and TRBJ2-3, with 12 bases lining up with TRBD2. With 3 bases clipped from V and 8 bases from J, the junction kept 9 bases outside the gene matches. CDR3 length: 16 residues. CDR1 and CDR2 from the germline V gene are LGHNA and YNFKEQ. This CDR3 is CASSQELAGGTLTQYF. In DNA, the CDR3 is TGTGCCAGCAGCCAGGAACTAGCGGGGGGTACTCTTACGCAGTATTTT.

The gene calls are TRBV6-1 and TRBJ1-2; TRBD1 matches 8 bases. CDR1 and CDR2 (germline): MNHNS, SASEGT. V lost 1 base and J lost 3; bases outside the gene matches: 7. This CDR3 is built from 16 residues. CDR3 in DNA: TGTGCCAGCAGTGAAGGCAGGGGGCGCCTGGACTATGGCTACACCTTC. It encodes CASSEGRGRLDYGYTF.

The chain carries TRBV6-4 and TRBJ1-2; TRBD1 matches 7 bases. V was clipped by 6 bases and J by 6 bases; unmatched bases: 10. CDR1 is MRHNA, CDR2 SNTAGT, per germline. The CDR3 has 14 residues. The CDR3 sequence is CASRDTGVLDGYTF. In DNA form, the CDR3 reads TGTGCCAGCAGGGACACAGGGGTGCTCGATGGCTACACCTTC.

The chain has TRBV9 and TRBJ1-2; TRBD1 aligns across 9 bases. J gave up 7 bases and V 0 bases, and 4 bases lay outside the gene matches. Looked up from germline, CDR1 is SGDLS and CDR2 is YYNGEE. The CDR3 consists of 14 residues. The CDR3 protein is CASSVGDRGSGYTF. The DNA for the CDR3 is TGTGCCAGCAGCGTAGGTGACAGGGGGTCTGGCTACACCTTC.

The chain employs TRBV4-1 and TRBJ2-5; possible D gene TRBD1, 6 bases. TRBJ2-7 explains the end of the DNA better; the J call may be wrong. Germline CDR1 MGHRA, CDR2 YSYEKL. CDR3 length equals 15 residues. CDR3 protein: CASSRQGIGTYEQYF. The CDR3 coding sequence is TGCGCCAGCAGCCGGCAGGGGATTGGGACCTACGAGCAGTACTTC.

This chain joins TRBV10-3 and TRBJ1-3, with unresolved D. With 8 bases removed from V and 4 bases from J, the gap between germline ends came to 6 bases. The CDR3 has 11 residues. From germline, CDR1 is ENHRY and CDR2 SYGVKD. The CDR3 loop is CAIARGNTIYF. CDR3 DNA sequence: TGTGCCATCGCGAGGGGAAACACCATATATTTT.

The J gene is TRBJ1-2, the V gene TRBV5-1; D possibly corresponds to TRBD1 (5 bases). The CDR3 loop spans 14 amino acids. Germline V gene sequence: CDR1 SGHRS, CDR2 YFSETQ. The V end lost 0 bases, the J end lost 5 bases, and 11 bases lay between the germline ends. As DNA, the CDR3 is TGCGCCAGCAGCTTGGCCTTAGGGGATTATGGCTACACCTTC. It translates to CASSLALGDYGYTF. Variable domain in full (rest from reference TRBV5-1 and TRBJ1-2): KAGVTQTPRYLIKTRGQQVTLSCSPISGHRSVSWYQQTPGQGLQFLFEYFSETQRNKGNFPGRFSGRQFSNSRSEMNVSTLELGDSALYLCASSLALGDYGYTFGSGTRLTVV.

In DNA, the CDR3 is TGCGCCAGCAGGGCATATTCGGGCGGGACTCTCTCCTATAATTCACCCCTCCACTTT. Translated: CASRAYSGGTLSYNSPLHF. The rearrangement uses TRBV10-2 and TRBJ1-6; possible D gene TRBD1, 5 bases. The CDR3 runs 19 residues. Germline CDR1 reads WSHSY; CDR2 reads SAAADI. Between the trimmed V and J ends, which lost 6 bases and 0 bases, there was a span of 21 bases.

The rearrangement uses TRBV6-6 and TRBJ1-6, with 7 bases identical to TRBD1. V dropped 4 bases and J dropped 6; count of bases not matched to a gene: 6. CDR1 and CDR2 (germline): MNHNY, SVGAGI (reference sequence). The CDR3 sequence is 15 residues long. The CDR3 sequence is CASSWGTDSNSPLHF. The CDR3 bases are TGTGCCAGCAGTTGGGGGACAGACAGTAATTCACCCCTCCACTTT.

The V call is TRBV10-3, the J call TRBJ1-6; D unresolved. Germline loops: CDR1 ENHRY, CDR2 SYGVKD. The V end was cut by 5 bases, the J end by 10 bases, with 12 bases between. This CDR3 is 13 amino acids long. The CDR3 DNA reads TGTGCCATCAGTCCCCGTGGAGAATCACCCCTCCACTTT. This gives the protein CAISPRGESPLHF.

In its sample, this clone was seen once. The J gene is TRBJ2-7, the V gene TRBV5-6; tentative D call: TRBD1 (6 bases). Germline values: CDR1 SGHDT, CDR2 YYEEEE. The CDR3 extends over 15 amino acids. Trimming shortened V by 7 bases and J by 1 base, and 18 bases separated the two germline ends. The CDR3 region is CASSTEGVWSYEQYF. CDR3 DNA: TGTGCCAGCTCCACCGAGGGGGTATGGTCCTACGAGCAGTACTTC.